Here is one TCR beta chain with its context. What it binds is unknown. The junction departs from the called germline gene at one end, perhaps through a read error. This sample is part of a study of OX40 agonist ivuxolimab in advanced cancers. Study-level background: Dose-escalation subjects each had hepatocellular carcinoma, melanoma, renal cell or head and neck cancer. Patients achieving partial responses numbered three: one hepatocellular carcinoma case and two cutaneous melanoma cases. Whole-study findings and limits: Some patients without response likewise showed low normalized clonal expansion.

CDR1 and CDR2 from the germline V gene are SGHRS and YFSETQ. The CDR3 is 13 residues long. The table came from immunoSEQ multiplex PCR; TCRdb's copy has only in-frame clones and leaves some out. The data show around 63,000 clones, roughly 85% seen once. Sequenced here: CD4+ or CD8+ T cells sorted from blood, sampled in a trial of the OX40 agonist ivuxolimab. This TCR was sampled from an adult with an advanced solid tumor such as melanoma, head and neck, liver or kidney cancer. V gene TRBV5-1 combines with J gene TRBJ2-5; D is uncertain. The CDR3 loop is CASSLVGWETQYF. CDR3 bases: TGCGCCAGCAGTTTGGTAGGGTGGGAGACCCAGTACTTC.